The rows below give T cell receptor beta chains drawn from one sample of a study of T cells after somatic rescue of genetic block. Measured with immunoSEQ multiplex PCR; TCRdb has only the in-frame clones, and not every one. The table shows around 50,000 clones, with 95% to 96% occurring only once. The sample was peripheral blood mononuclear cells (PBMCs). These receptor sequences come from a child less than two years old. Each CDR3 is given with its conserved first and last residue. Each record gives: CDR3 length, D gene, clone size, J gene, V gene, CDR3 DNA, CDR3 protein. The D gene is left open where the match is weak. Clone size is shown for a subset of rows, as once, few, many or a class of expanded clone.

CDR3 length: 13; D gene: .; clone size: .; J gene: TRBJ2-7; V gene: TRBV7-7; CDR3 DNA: TGTGCTAGCAGCTTGTCGGTCTCCTACGAGCAGTACTTC; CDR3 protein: CASSLSVSYEQYF
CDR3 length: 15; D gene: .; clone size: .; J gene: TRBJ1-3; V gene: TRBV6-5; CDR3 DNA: TGTGCCAGCAGTTACTCGACAGGCTCTGGAAACACCATATATTTT; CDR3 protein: CASSYSTGSGNTIYF
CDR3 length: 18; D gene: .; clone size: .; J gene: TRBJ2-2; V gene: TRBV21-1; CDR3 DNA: TGTGCCAGCAGCAAAGCGACCCCTGTCGGTCCACCGAAAGGGGAGCTGTTTTTT; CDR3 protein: CASSKATPVGPPKGELFF
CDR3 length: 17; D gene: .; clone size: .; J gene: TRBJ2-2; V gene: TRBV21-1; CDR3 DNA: TGTGCCAGCAGCAAAGAGGAAACTAGCGCGAACACCGGGGAGCTGTTTTTT; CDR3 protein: CASSKEETSANTGELFF
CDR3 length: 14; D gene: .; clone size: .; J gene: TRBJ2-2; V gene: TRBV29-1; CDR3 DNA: TGCAGCGCCCTACCGGGACAGAACACCGGGGAGCTGTTTTTT; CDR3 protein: CSALPGQNTGELFF
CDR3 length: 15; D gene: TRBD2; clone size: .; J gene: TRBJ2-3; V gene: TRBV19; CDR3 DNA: TGTGCCAGTAGTTTCACTAGCGGGAGAGGAGATACGCAGTATTTT; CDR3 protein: CASSFTSGRGDTQYF
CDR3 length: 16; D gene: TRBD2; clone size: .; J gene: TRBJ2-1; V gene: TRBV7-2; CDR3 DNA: TGTGCCAGCAGCTTGCTGGGGGGCGGGAGGCACAATGAGCAGTTCTTC; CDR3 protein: CASSLLGGGRHNEQFF
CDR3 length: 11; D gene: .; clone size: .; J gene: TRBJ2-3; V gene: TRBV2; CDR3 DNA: TGTGCCAGCAGTGGGCCTGATACGCAGTATTTT; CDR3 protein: CASSGPDTQYF
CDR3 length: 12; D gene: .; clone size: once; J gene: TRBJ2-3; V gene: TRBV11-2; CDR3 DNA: TGTGCCAGCAGCCGATCCACAGATACGCAGTATTTT; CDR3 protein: CASSRSTDTQYF
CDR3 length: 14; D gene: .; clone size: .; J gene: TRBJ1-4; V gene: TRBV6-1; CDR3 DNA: TGTGCCAGCAGGGAGTTGGGGCTAAATGAAAAACTGTTTTTT; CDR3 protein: CASRELGLNEKLFF
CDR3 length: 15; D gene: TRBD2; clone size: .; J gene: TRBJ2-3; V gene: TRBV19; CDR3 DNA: TGTGCCAGTAGCGCCCCCCGGGAGGGGACAGATACGCAGTATTTT; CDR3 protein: CASSAPREGTDTQYF
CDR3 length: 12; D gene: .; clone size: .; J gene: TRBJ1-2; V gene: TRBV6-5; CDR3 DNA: TGTGCCAGCAGTTACTCGGGCTATGGCTACACCTTC; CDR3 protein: CASSYSGYGYTF
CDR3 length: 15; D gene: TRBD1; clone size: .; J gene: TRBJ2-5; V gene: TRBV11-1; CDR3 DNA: TGTGCCAGCAGCCGGACAGGGTTCGGAGGGGAGACCCAGTACTTC; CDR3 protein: CASSRTGFGGETQYF
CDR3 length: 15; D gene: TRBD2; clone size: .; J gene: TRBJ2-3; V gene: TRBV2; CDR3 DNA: TGTGCCAGCAGTGAGACTAGCGGGGACACAGATACGCAGTATTTT; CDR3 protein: CASSETSGDTDTQYF
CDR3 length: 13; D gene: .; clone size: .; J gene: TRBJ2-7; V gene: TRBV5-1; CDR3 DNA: TGCGCCAGCAGCTTGGGTAGGCTATACGAGCAGTACTTC; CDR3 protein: CASSLGRLYEQYF
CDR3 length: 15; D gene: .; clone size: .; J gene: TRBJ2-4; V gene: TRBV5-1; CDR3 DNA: TGCGCCAGCAGCCCTATTAACGGGTCCAAAAACATTCAGTACTTC; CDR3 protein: CASSPINGSKNIQYF
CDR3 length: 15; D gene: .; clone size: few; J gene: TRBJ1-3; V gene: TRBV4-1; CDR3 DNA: TGCGCCAGCAGCCAAGAGGGGGTTTCTGGAAACACCATATATTTT; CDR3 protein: CASSQEGVSGNTIYF
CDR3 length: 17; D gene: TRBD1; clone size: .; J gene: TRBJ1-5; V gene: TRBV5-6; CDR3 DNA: TGTGCCAGCAGCTTGGGGGACAGCCTCAGAAGCAATCAGCCCCAGCATTTT; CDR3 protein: CASSLGDSLRSNQPQHF
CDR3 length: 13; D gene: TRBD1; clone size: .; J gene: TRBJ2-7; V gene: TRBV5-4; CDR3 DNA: TGTGCCAGCAGCCCAGGGGGTAGCTACGAGCAGTACTTC; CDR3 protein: CASSPGGSYEQYF
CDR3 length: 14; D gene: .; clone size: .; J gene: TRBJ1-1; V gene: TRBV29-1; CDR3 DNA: TGCAGCGTTGAACGCCGACAGTCGAACACTGAAGCTTTCTTT; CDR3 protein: CSVERRQSNTEAFF
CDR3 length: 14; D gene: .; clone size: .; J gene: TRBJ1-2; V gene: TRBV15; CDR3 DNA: TGTGCCACCAGCAGAGTAAAGGAAAACTATGGCTACACCTTC; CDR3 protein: CATSRVKENYGYTF
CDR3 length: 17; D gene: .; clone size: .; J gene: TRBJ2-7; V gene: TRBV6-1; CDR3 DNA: TGTGCCAGCAGTGAAGAGGTGAGAGAACAGGGAGGTAGCGAGCAGTACTTC; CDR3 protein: CASSEEVREQGGSEQYF
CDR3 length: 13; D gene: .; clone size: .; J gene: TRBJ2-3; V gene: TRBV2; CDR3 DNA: TGTGCCAGCAGTGAGGCCCGGGCGGATACGCAGTATTTT; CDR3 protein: CASSEARADTQYF
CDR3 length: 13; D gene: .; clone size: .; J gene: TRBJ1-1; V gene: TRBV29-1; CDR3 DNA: TGCAGCGTTGACCTAAAAGGGAACACTGAAGCTTTCTTT; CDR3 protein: CSVDLKGNTEAFF
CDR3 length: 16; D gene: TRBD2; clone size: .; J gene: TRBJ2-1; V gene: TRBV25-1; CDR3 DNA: TGTGCCAGCAGTGACCTAAGGCGGGAGCCCTACAATGAGCAGTTCTTC; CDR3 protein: CASSDLRREPYNEQFF
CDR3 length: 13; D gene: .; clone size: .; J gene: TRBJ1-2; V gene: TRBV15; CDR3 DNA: TGTGCCACCAGCAGAGAGGGGAGCTATGGCTACACCTTC; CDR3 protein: CATSREGSYGYTF
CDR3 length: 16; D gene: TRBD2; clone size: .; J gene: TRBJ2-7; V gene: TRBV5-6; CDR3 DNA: TGTGCCAGCACCAGGCGCGGGCTAGCGGGAGCCTACGAGCAGTACTTC; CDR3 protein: CASTRRGLAGAYEQYF
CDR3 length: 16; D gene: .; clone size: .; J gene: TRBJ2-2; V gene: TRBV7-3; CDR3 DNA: TGTGCCAGCAGCCCCGGACCGGGAGAGATCACCGGGGAGCTGTTTTTT; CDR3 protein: CASSPGPGEITGELFF
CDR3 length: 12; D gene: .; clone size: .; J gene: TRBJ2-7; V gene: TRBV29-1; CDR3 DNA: TGCAGCGTATCTAGCGAGCAATACGAGCAGTACTTC; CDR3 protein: CSVSSEQYEQYF
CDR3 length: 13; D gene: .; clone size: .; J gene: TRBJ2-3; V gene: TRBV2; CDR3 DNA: TGTGCCAGCACCGAGGACCGCACTTATACGCAGTATTTT; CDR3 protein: CASTEDRTYTQYF
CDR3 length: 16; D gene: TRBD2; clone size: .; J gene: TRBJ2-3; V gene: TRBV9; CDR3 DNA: TGTGCCAGCAGCGTCGGACTAGCGGGAGGAACAGATACGCAGTATTTT; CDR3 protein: CASSVGLAGGTDTQYF
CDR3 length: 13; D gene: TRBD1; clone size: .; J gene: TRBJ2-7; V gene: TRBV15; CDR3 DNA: TGTGCCACCAGCCTCACAGGGGGCTACGAGCAGTACTTC; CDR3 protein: CATSLTGGYEQYF
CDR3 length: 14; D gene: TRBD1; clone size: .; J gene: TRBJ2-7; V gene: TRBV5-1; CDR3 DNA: TGCGCCAGCAGATACGACAGGGGATCATACGAGCAGTACTTC; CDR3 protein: CASRYDRGSYEQYF
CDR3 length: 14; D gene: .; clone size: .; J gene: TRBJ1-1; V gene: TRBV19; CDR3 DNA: TGTGCCAGTAGTGCCGGGACGGCGAACACTGAAGCTTTCTTT; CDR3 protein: CASSAGTANTEAFF
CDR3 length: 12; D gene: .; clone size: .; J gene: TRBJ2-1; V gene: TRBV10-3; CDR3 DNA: TGTGCCATCAGTGAGTCGGGGAATGAGCAGTTCTTC; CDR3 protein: CAISESGNEQFF
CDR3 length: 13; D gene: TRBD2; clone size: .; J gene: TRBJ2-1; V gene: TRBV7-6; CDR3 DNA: TGTGCCAGCAGCTTACTAGCGGACAATGAGCAGTTCTTC; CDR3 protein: CASSLLADNEQFF
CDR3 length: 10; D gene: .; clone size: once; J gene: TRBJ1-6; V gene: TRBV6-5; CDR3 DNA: TGTGCCAGCGAGTATTCACCCCTCCACTTT; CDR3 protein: CASEYSPLHF
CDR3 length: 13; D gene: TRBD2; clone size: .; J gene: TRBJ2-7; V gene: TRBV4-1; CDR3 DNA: TGCGCCAGCAGCCAAGAATGGCGGGGGGAGCAGTACTTC; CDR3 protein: CASSQEWRGEQYF
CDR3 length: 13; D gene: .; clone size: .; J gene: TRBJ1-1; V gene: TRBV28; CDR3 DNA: TGTGCCAGCACCGATCCCTCGGACACTGAAGCTTTCTTT; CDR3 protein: CASTDPSDTEAFF
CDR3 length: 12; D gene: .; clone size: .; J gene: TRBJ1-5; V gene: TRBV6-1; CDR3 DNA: TGTGCCAGCAGTGAACAGGGTCAGCCCCAGCATTTT; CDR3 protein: CASSEQGQPQHF
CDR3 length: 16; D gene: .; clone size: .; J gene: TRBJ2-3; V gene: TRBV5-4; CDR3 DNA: TGTGCCAGCAGCTTGGATGGACAGTTCACCACAGATACGCAGTATTTT; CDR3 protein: CASSLDGQFTTDTQYF
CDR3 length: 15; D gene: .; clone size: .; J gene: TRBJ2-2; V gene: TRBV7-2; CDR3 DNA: TGTGCCAGCAGCTTAGGGGCTACGAACACCGGGGAGCTGTTTTTT; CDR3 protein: CASSLGATNTGELFF
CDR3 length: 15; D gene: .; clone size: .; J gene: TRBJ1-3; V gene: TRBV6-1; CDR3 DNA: TGTGCCAGCAGTGGAGGGGCCCTCCTGGGAAACACCATATATTTT; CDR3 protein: CASSGGALLGNTIYF
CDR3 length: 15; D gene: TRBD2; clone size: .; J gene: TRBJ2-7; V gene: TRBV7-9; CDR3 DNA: TGTGCCAGCAGCTTAATTGCTAGCGGGAGGTACGAGCAGTACTTC; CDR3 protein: CASSLIASGRYEQYF
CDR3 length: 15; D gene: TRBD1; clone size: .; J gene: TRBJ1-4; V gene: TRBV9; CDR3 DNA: TGTGCCAGCAGCGTAGCCCCGAACAGGGGTGAAAAACTGTTTTTT; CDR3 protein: CASSVAPNRGEKLFF
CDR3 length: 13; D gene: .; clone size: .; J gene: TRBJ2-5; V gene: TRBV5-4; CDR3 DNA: TGTGCCAGCAGCTTGGGTCTCAGGGAGACCCAGTACTTC; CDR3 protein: CASSLGLRETQYF
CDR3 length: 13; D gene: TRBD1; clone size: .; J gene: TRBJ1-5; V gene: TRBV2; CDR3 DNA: TGTGCCAGCAGGCGGACAGGGGGGCCGCCCCAGCATTTT; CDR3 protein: CASRRTGGPPQHF
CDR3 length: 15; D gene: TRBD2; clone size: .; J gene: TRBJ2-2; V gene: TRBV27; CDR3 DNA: TGTGCCAGCAGCTACGACCCAGGGAGGGCCGGGGAGCTGTTTTTT; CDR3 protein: CASSYDPGRAGELFF
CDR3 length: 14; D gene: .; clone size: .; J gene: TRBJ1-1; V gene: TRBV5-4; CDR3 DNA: TGTGCCAGCAGCCTCAGGGAAATGAACACTGAAGCTTTCTTT; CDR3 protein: CASSLREMNTEAFF
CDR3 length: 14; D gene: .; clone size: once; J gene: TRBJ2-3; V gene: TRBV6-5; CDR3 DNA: TGTGCCAGCAGTTATCACGACAGCACAGATACGCAGTATTTT; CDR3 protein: CASSYHDSTDTQYF
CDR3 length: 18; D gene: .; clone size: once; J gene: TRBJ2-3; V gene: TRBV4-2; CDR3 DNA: TGTGCCAGCAGCCAAGCCCAACTAGTCCCCAGAAGCACAGATACGCAGTATTTT; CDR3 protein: CASSQAQLVPRSTDTQYF
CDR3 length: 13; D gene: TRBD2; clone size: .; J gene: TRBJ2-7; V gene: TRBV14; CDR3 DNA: TGTGCCAGCAGCCAAGGTCTAGCGGACGAGCAGTACTTC; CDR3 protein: CASSQGLADEQYF